The 25 T cell receptor beta chains reported below all come from one sample, sequenced in a study of vaccination effects on CD4 cells after COVID-19 (dated by TCRdb to 2021 to 2024). The method behind the library was the immunoSEQ multiplex PCR assay. This immuneACCESS table, as held by TCRdb, lists in-frame sequences with V and J called but not all clones. Of the missing ones, under half trace to an unresolved V gene in checked studies; the others have no known cause. Here the sample has 84,000 or so clones; about three quarters occur a single time. More than 0.85% of the sample is taken by the ten largest. Their specific antigens are unknown. In the ViraFEST assay, PBMC were stimulated with viral peptide pools, and antigen-specific CD4+ T cell clonotypes were then identified by expansion using TCR sequencing. After around ten days of culture, CD4+ T cells were isolated with the EasySep CD4+ T cell isolation kit. Each participant got two doses of an mRNA SARS-CoV-2 vaccine, either BNT162b2 or mRNA-1273.

The input for sequencing was CD4+ T cells from PBMCs cultured with HCoV-OC43 spike peptides, taken after COVID-19 vaccination. Sample cell subset or site, as interpreted from the label and publication: HCoV-OC43 spike overlapping peptide pool stimulation. The receptors originated from a human donor who received a COVID-19 vaccine.

The chain recombines TRBV7-9 with TRBJ2-5; D possibly matches TRBD1 or TRBD2 (5 bases each). The CDR3 spans 13 residues. V lost 4 bases and J 5 bases, leaving 11 bases between the germline ends. Germline CDR1 SEHNR, CDR2 FQNEAQ (reference sequence). CDR3 in DNA: TGTGCCAGCAGCTCGTGGGGGTACGAGACCCAGTACTTC. It codes for CASSSWGYETQYF. The full variable domain, rest sourced from reference TRBV7-9 and TRBJ2-5, is DTGVSQNPRHKITKRGQNVTFRCDPISEHNRLYWYRQTLGQGPEFLTYFQNEAQLEKSRLLSDRFSAERPKGSFSTLEIQRTEQGDSAMYLCASSSWGYETQYFGPGTRLLVL.

DNA of the CDR3: TGTGCCAGCAGCCCTCCGATGGGGACCCAGTACTTC. Encoded protein: CASSPPMGTQYF. This chain joins TRBV7-3 and TRBJ2-5; D gene uncertain. V was pared by 5 bases and J by 7 bases, with 11 bases between. There are 12 residues in the CDR3. Germline values: CDR1 SGHTA, CDR2 FQGTGA.

This clone has more than one count but fewer than ten. The chain employs TRBV18 and TRBJ1-6; D not certain. The V and J ends lost 4 bases and 7 bases respectively, with 11 bases between them. Germline V lookup: CDR1 KGHSH, CDR2 LQKENI. CDR3 size: 14 residues. CDR3 region: CASSRQEANSPLHF. The CDR3 coding sequence is TGTGCCAGCTCACGACAAGAGGCGAATTCACCCCTCCACTTT.

V is TRBV19 and J is TRBJ2-1; tentative D call: TRBD1 (6 bases). CDR3 length: 13 amino acids. Germline lookup yields CDR1 LNHDA and CDR2 SQIVND (reference sequence). Trimming left V 6 bases short and J 4 bases short, with 10 bases between. The CDR3 here is CASRQGNYNEQFF. The CDR3 DNA reads TGTGCCAGTAGGCAGGGGAATTACAATGAGCAGTTCTTC.

The CDR3 region is CASSQVGRGSGELFF. For the CDR3, the DNA is TGCGCCAGCAGCCAAGTCGGGCGGGGGTCCGGGGAGCTGTTTTTT. The rearrangement links TRBV4-1 to TRBJ2-2; 7 bases agree with TRBD2. Germline V lookup: CDR1 MGHRA, CDR2 YSYEKL. The CDR3 extends over 15 amino acids. Trimming removed 1 base from V and 6 bases from J; junction bases left unmatched: 5.

This sequence joins TRBV7-2 and TRBJ1-2; D unclear. Germline lookup yields CDR1 SGHTA and CDR2 FQGNSA. Deletions cut 1 base from V and 8 bases from J, with 11 bases between. The length of the CDR3 is 13 residues. Written as DNA, the CDR3 is TGTGCCAGCAGCTTAGAAACACACCAGGGCTACACCTTC. Protein sequence: CASSLETHQGYTF.

The chain recombines TRBV5-1 with TRBJ2-2, with TRBD2 identical over 11 bases. Per the germline V gene, CDR1 is SGHRS and CDR2 is YFSETQ. V lost 0 bases to trimming and J lost 0 bases; unmatched junction nucleotides: 4. CDR3 length: 18 amino acids. The CDR3 nucleotides read TGCGCCAGCAGCTTGGTCGGGACTAGCGGCGCGAACACCGGGGAGCTGTTTTTT. Translated: CASSLVGTSGANTGELFF.

The chain combines TRBV24-1 with TRBJ2-5, with 13 bases matching TRBD2. CDR1 is KGHDR, CDR2 SFDVKD, per germline. J was trimmed by 4 bases and V by 4 bases; bases with no gene match: 2. The CDR3 length is 15 residues. As DNA, the CDR3 is TGTGCCACCAGTGAACGGACTAGCGGGGGAGAGACCCAGTACTTC. Translated: CATSERTSGGETQYF.

This clone has only a few counts. The rearrangement uses TRBV28 and TRBJ2-3, with TRBD1 matching over 8 bases. CDR3 size: 14 residues. The trim removed 4 bases at V and 7 bases at J, leaving 7 bases unmatched. Germline CDR1 MDHEN, CDR2 SYDVKM. The CDR3 region has the DNA TGTGCCAGCAGTTCCCGGACAGGGAGGAATACGCAGTATTTT. Its protein is CASSSRTGRNTQYF. The whole variable domain, remainder taken from reference TRBV28 and TRBJ2-3, is DVKVTQSSRYLVKRTGEKVFLECVQDMDHENMFWYRQDPGLGLRLIYFSYDVKMKEKGDIPEGYSVSREKKERFSLILESASTNQTSMYLCASSSRTGRNTQYFGPGTRLTVL.

The V call is TRBV18, the J call TRBJ1-3; the match to TRBD1 covers 7 bases. With 4 bases clipped from V and 4 bases from J, the junction kept 10 bases outside the gene matches. CDR3 length equals 16 residues. Per the germline V gene, CDR1 is KGHSH and CDR2 is LQKENI. CDR3 nucleotides: TGTGCCAGCTCACTCACTACCGGGACAGAGGGAAACACCATATATTTT. Its protein is CASSLTTGTEGNTIYF.

The chain joins TRBV7-6 to TRBJ1-3; TRBD1 aligns across 7 bases. Germline lookup yields CDR1 SGHVS and CDR2 FNYEAQ. The J segment lost 4 bases and the V segment lost 5 bases, leaving 8 bases of the junction unmatched. This CDR3 is built from 15 residues. The CDR3, as DNA: TGTGCCAGCAGCATAGACAGGGAGTACGGAAACACCATATATTTT. It codes for CASSIDREYGNTIYF.

This clone appeared a single time. This chain links TRBV2 with TRBJ1-1; TRBD1 matches 8 bases. The CDR3 has 16 residues. CDR1 and CDR2 from the germline V gene are SNHLY and FYNNEI. J gave up 3 bases and V 4 bases, and 10 bases lay outside the gene matches. This CDR3 is CASSAFTGGSHTEAFF. For the CDR3, the DNA is TGTGCCAGCAGTGCCTTTACAGGGGGGTCGCACACTGAAGCTTTCTTT.

The chain employs TRBV19 and TRBJ1-5; possibly TRBD1 for D (6 bases). The germline gives CDR1 LNHDA, CDR2 SQIVND (reference sequence). V lost 9 bases and J lost 4, with 19 bases in between. CDR3 length: 15 residues. CDR3: CASGRNGQLNQPQHF. The DNA of the CDR3 is TGTGCCAGCGGGCGGAACGGACAGCTTAATCAGCCCCAGCATTTT.

This chain links TRBV2 with TRBJ2-2; D unclear. Looked up from germline, CDR1 is SNHLY and CDR2 is FYNNEI. The CDR3 contains 16 residues. The germline V and J ends were trimmed by 3 bases and 4 bases, with 15 bases remaining between them. The CDR3 region is CASSEGQTLGTGELFF. As DNA, the CDR3 is TGTGCCAGCAGTGAGGGCCAGACCCTAGGCACCGGGGAGCTGTTTTTT.

The chain recombines TRBV19 with TRBJ1-4; 8 bases are a match to TRBD1. The V gene end was trimmed by 6 bases and the J gene end by 4 bases; junction bases not matched to a gene: 4. Germline CDR1 and CDR2: LNHDA and SQIVND (reference sequence). The CDR3 sequence is 14 residues long. CDR3 DNA: TGTGCCAGTAGCCGGACAGGGAATAATGAAAAACTGTTTTTT. This gives the protein CASSRTGNNEKLFF.

This clone was recorded once. The chain employs TRBV10-2 and TRBJ1-5; 7 bases are a match to TRBD1. Germline values: CDR1 WSHSY, CDR2 SAAADI. The CDR3 is 14 amino acids. The ends lost 6 bases at V and 1 base at J; junction bases unmatched: 3. CDR3 sequence (DNA): TGCGCCAGCAGACAGGGGACGAGCAATCAGCCCCAGCATTTT. Translated: CASRQGTSNQPQHF.

The chain combines TRBV6-2 or TRBV6-3 with TRBJ1-1, with a tentative D call TRBD1 (5 bases). Germline lookup yields CDR1 MNHEY and CDR2 SVGEGT. Trimming removed 4 bases at V and 5 bases at J, with 14 bases between. The CDR3 has 14 amino acids. CDR3 nucleotide sequence: TGTGCCAGCAGTTCGGGCGGGGGTGGGACTGAAGCTTTCTTT. It encodes CASSSGGGGTEAFF.

This clone appeared a single time. The CDR3 protein is CASSLGQGNYGYTF. CDR3 DNA sequence: TGTGCCAGCTCCTTAGGGCAGGGGAACTATGGCTACACCTTC. V gene TRBV28 combines with J gene TRBJ1-2, with D possibly being TRBD1 (6 bases). Trimming stripped 8 bases from V and 2 bases from J, with 15 bases between. The germline gives CDR1 MDHEN, CDR2 SYDVKM. The CDR3 runs 14 residues.

V and J are TRBV15 and TRBJ2-4; D possibly corresponds to TRBD1 (5 bases). Germline V lookup: CDR1 LNHNV, CDR2 YYDKDF (reference sequence). This CDR3 comprises 14 residues. Trimming removed 1 base from V and 6 bases from J, with 10 bases in between. The CDR3 DNA follows: TGTGCCACCAGCAGAGGGAGTCAGGGAAACATTCAGTACTTC. Amino acid sequence: CATSRGSQGNIQYF. The variable domain in full, with the rest retrieved from reference TRBV15 and TRBJ2-4, is DAMVIQNPRYQVTQFGKPVTLSCSQTLNHNVMYWYQQKSSQAPKLLFHYYDKDFNNEADTPDNFQSRRPNTSFCFLDIRSPGLGDTAMYLCATSRGSQGNIQYFGAGTRLSVL.

The DNA for the CDR3 is TGTGCCAGCAGCCAATTAACTAACGACAGGGAGGGTTTTTACGAGCAGTACGTC. Amino acid sequence: CASSQLTNDREGFYEQYV. The chain has TRBV3-1 (or the pseudogene TRBV3-2) and TRBJ2-7; D possibly matches TRBD1 or TRBD2 (7 bases each). CDR3 length equals 18 residues. The V and J ends lost 2 bases and 4 bases respectively, with 24 bases between them. Germline values: CDR1 LGHDT, CDR2 YNNKEL (reference sequence).

The rearrangement links TRBV5-4 to TRBJ2-2; 9 positions agree with TRBD2. The germline V gene has CDR1 SGHNT and CDR2 YYREEE (reference sequence). The CDR3 consists of 15 residues. V lost 2 bases to trimming and J lost 4 bases; unmatched junction nucleotides: 3. CDR3 bases: TGTGCCAGCAGCTTCTCTAGCGGGGTCACCGGGGAGCTGTTTTTT. It codes for CASSFSSGVTGELFF.

This clone showed up just once. The CDR3 nucleotides are TGTGCCAGCTCACCACGGACAACGTTCAACACCGGGGAGCTGTTTTTT. This gives the protein CASSPRTTFNTGELFF. The chain links TRBV18 to TRBJ2-2; possibly TRBD1 for D (5 bases). CDR1 and CDR2 from the germline V gene are KGHSH and LQKENI. The CDR3 is 16 amino acids. V was cut by 1 base and J by 2 bases, with 11 bases left in between.

This chain links TRBV2 with TRBJ1-4, with D maybe TRBD1 (5 bases). V lost 6 bases to trimming and J lost 0 bases, with 11 bases between them. CDR3 size: 15 residues. Germline V CDR1 and CDR2: SNHLY, FYNNEI. The CDR3 bases are TGTGCCAGCAGCTACGGGGGGGCAACTAATGAAAAACTGTTTTTT. Its protein product is CASSYGGATNEKLFF.

The genes are TRBV27 and TRBJ1-5; perhaps TRBD1 as D (5 bases). The CDR3 runs to 16 residues. Per the germline V gene, CDR1 is MNHEY and CDR2 is SMNVEV (reference sequence). With 2 bases removed from V and 6 bases from J, the gap between germline ends came to 17 bases. For the CDR3, the DNA is TGTGCCAGCAGTTTAACCCAGGCAGGGATAGGTCAGCCCCAGCATTTT. This translates into CASSLTQAGIGQPQHF.

The CDR3 DNA reads TGTGCCAGCAGCTTGGATCGGACAGGGGTAGCTTTCTTT. Translated, it gives CASSLDRTGVAFF. The chain uses TRBV5-4 and TRBJ1-1, with 9 bases lining up with TRBD1. The V segment lost 0 bases and the J segment 10 bases; nucleotides outside the gene matches: 4. The CDR3 extends over 13 amino acids. Germline V gene lookup returns CDR1 SGHNT and CDR2 YYREEE (reference sequence).